The 10 T cell receptor beta chains presented below share a single source sample, sequenced in a study of CD4 and CD8 cells across lung adenocarcinoma regions. Using its own MiXCR run on the PCR reads, TCRdb lists one record per CDR3 protein. The sample contains about 11,000 distinct CDR3 sequences, approximately 50% of which appear only once. Material: CD8+ T cells from the margin of a lung tumor. These receptor sequences come from a male donor with lung adenocarcinoma. The CD4 and CD8 labels of this study may be unreliable.

This chain links TRBV6-1 with TRBJ2-2; 8 bases agree with TRBD2. J lost 7 bases, V lost 10 bases, and 11 bases had no gene match. Germline values: CDR1 MNHNS, CDR2 SASEGT. The CDR3 contains 14 residues. The CDR3 region has the DNA TGTGCCACCCGGGGGGGACTAACGGACGGGGAGCTGTTTTTT. This translates into CATRGGLTDGELFF.

This clonotype occurred a few times. This sequence joins TRBV7-2 and TRBJ2-3; 8 bases are a match to TRBD2. CDR1 SGHTA and CDR2 FQGNSA come from the germline V gene. This CDR3 has 15 residues. Trimming removed 4 bases from V and 1 base from J; junction bases left unmatched: 4. The CDR3 loop is CASSSWTSRTDTQYF. The CDR3 DNA sequence: TGTGCCAGCAGCTCTTGGACTAGCCGCACAGATACGCAGTATTTT.

This rearrangement joins TRBV7-3 to TRBJ2-5; possible D gene TRBD1, 5 bases. Trimming left V 5 bases short and J 4 bases short, with 23 bases between. The germline gives CDR1 SGHTA, CDR2 FQGTGA. The CDR3 has 17 residues. The chain's CDR3 is CASSPVTGGRAAETQYF. For the CDR3, the DNA is TGTGCCAGCAGCCCGGTGACCGGCGGCAGGGCGGCAGAGACCCAGTACTTC.

The chain carries TRBV27 and TRBJ2-1; a weak D match, TRBD1 (7 bases). The end of the DNA fits TRBJ2-5 better, so the J call may be wrong. The CDR3 is 10 residues long. Looked up from germline, CDR1 is MNHEY and CDR2 is SMNVEV (reference sequence). CDR3 sequence: CAAGGETQYF. The CDR3 DNA reads TGTGCCGCAGGGGGGGAGACCCAGTACTTC.

The chain employs TRBV27 and TRBJ2-1, with D possibly being TRBD1 (6 bases). The J call may be incorrect, as the DNA end agrees better with TRBJ2-5. The V gene's germline CDR1 is MNHEY and CDR2 SMNVEV (reference sequence). The length of the CDR3 is 13 residues. CDR3 DNA sequence: TGTGCCAGCAGTTCCTGGACAGAAGAGACCCAGTACTTC. This encodes CASSSWTEETQYF.

This clonotype has ten or more counts. The CDR3 sequence is CASSEPEGVGYEKLFF. CDR3 bases: TGTGCCAGCAGTGAACCTGAGGGGGTAGGGTATGAAAAACTGTTTTTT. The chain joins TRBV6-1 to TRBJ1-4, with D perhaps matching TRBD1 (6 bases). Trimming removed 2 bases at V and 6 bases at J, with 16 bases between. The CDR3 is 16 amino acids. Germline CDR1 MNHNS, CDR2 SASEGT.

The gene calls are TRBV6-5 and TRBJ1-2; 7 bases align to TRBD1. CDR1 and CDR2 (germline): MNHEY, SVGAGI. This CDR3 region has 15 residues. J gave up 4 bases and V 2 bases, and 7 bases lay outside the gene matches. The CDR3 region has the DNA TGTGCCAGCAGTTACGCTCGGGGGACAGCCTATGGCTACACCTTC. It is translated as CASSYARGTAYGYTF.

A remark on this clonotype: A junction end diverges from the germline sequence, so it may reflect a read error. The CDR3 protein is CASTEGSNEQFF. The CDR3 nucleotides read TGTGCCAGCACTGAGGGCTCCAATGAGCAGTTTTTT. This sequence joins TRBV6-1 and TRBJ2-1, with D possibly matching TRBD2 (5 bases). This CDR3 spans 12 amino acids. CDR1 and CDR2 from the germline V gene are MNHNS and SASEGT.

The chain combines TRBV6-1 with TRBJ2-4, with D unclear. V was pared by 8 bases and J by 12 bases, with 26 bases between. CDR3 size: 15 residues. Germline-derived CDR1 and CDR2 are MNHNS and SASEGT. As DNA, the CDR3 is TGTGCCAGCTCCAAGGTGCTGCGAGCCAAAAATACTCAGTACTTC. Protein: CASSKVLRAKNTQYF.

This clonotype was recorded many times. V and J are TRBV6-1 and TRBJ1-5, with 9 bases identical to TRBD1. The germline V gene has CDR1 MNHNS and CDR2 SASEGT. The CDR3 length is 16 residues. J was trimmed by 6 bases and V by 2 bases; bases with no gene match: 8. The CDR3 sequence: CASSEIGQGSGQPQHF. CDR3 in DNA: TGTGCCAGCAGTGAAATTGGACAGGGGAGCGGTCAGCCCCAGCATTTT.